A selection of T cell receptor beta chains follows, all from one sample in a study of Ad26.COV2.S vaccination and SARS-CoV-2 variants. Assay: immunoSEQ multiplex PCR; the TCRdb copy retains only in-frame clones and omits some. Of about 260,000 clones detected, around 88% appear once; the ten largest clones hold less than 3.5%. This sample comprised peripheral blood, obtained in a trial of Ad26.COV2.S vaccine versus placebo. Source of these receptors: a person between 18 and 65 years old who received the Ad26.COV2.S COVID-19 vaccine or a placebo. The CDR3 runs from the conserved cysteine through the conserved F or W. A D gene is named only where the DNA matches it firmly. Not all rows give a size; the values are once, few, many and, for expanded clones, a class.

-	15	TRBJ2-6	-	TRBV5-1	CASSSGTYGANVLTF	TGCGCCAGCAGCTCCGGGACTTATGGGGCCAACGTCCTGACTTTC
-	19	TRBJ2-3	-	TRBV6-1	CASSVDGTAVQGNRNTQYF	TGTGCCAGCAGTGTCGACGGTACTGCAGTGCAGGGGAATAGGAATACGCAGTATTTT
-	12	TRBJ1-1	-	TRBV14	CASSQDQGPAFF	TGTGCCAGCAGCCAAGATCAGGGCCCGGCTTTCTTT
TRBD1	16	TRBJ2-2	-	TRBV28	CASSFQGEFRTGELFF	TGTGCCAGCAGTTTTCAGGGGGAGTTTAGGACCGGGGAGCTGTTTTTT
TRBD1	13	TRBJ1-2	-	TRBV29-1	CSVMTGGDYGYTF	TGCAGCGTTATGACAGGGGGCGACTATGGCTACACCTTC
TRBD1	16	TRBJ1-4	-	TRBV7-8	CASSLAIAGGDEKLFF	TGTGCCAGCAGCTTAGCGATTGCAGGGGGTGATGAAAAACTGTTTTTT
TRBD2	14	TRBJ2-7	-	TRBV7-2	CASRPTSGAYEQYF	TGTGCCAGCAGGCCGACTAGCGGGGCGTACGAGCAGTACTTC
-	13	TRBJ1-1	once	TRBV18	CASTPARNTEAFF	TGTGCCAGCACCCCGGCCAGGAACACTGAAGCTTTCTTT
-	15	TRBJ1-5	-	TRBV7-9	CASSLDGQGLQPQHF	TGTGCCAGCAGCTTAGATGGCCAGGGTTTACAGCCCCAGCATTTT
-	15	TRBJ2-2	-	TRBV4-2	CASSQLTANTGELFF	TGTGCCAGCAGCCAACTGACAGCGAACACCGGGGAGCTGTTTTTT
TRBD1	15	TRBJ2-7	-	TRBV4-2	CASSQVGQGTYEQYF	TGTGCCAGCAGCCAAGTTGGACAGGGAACCTACGAGCAGTACTTC
TRBD1	18	TRBJ1-2	-	TRBV7-6	CASSPRRGTGVLGYGYTF	TGTGCCAGCAGCCCACGGCGGGGGACAGGGGTTTTGGGCTATGGCTACACCTTC
-	15	TRBJ1-5	once	TRBV4-3	CASSQALALNQPQHF	TGCGCCAGCAGCCAAGCGCTGGCACTGAATCAGCCCCAGCATTTT
-	15	TRBJ2-1	-	TRBV9	CASSVAGENYNEQFF	TGTGCCAGCAGCGTAGCGGGAGAAAATTACAATGAGCAGTTCTTC
-	16	TRBJ1-2	-	TRBV6-2/TRBV6-3	CASSYADTGSLWSYTF	TGTGCCAGCAGTTACGCAGATACAGGGAGCCTATGGAGCTACACCTTC
-	17	TRBJ2-1	-	TRBV18	CASSPPLSGASYNEQFF	TGTGCCAGCTCACCACCCCTTAGCGGAGCCTCCTACAATGAGCAGTTCTTC
-	16	TRBJ2-7	-	TRBV5-6	CASSLQEKDYLRKQYF	TGTGCCAGCAGCTTACAGGAAAAGGACTACCTACGCAAGCAGTACTTC
-	15	TRBJ2-3	-	TRBV6-2/TRBV6-3	CASRYSDRPTDTQYF	TGTGCCAGCAGATACAGTGACAGACCCACAGATACGCAGTATTTT
-	11	TRBJ2-3	-	TRBV20-1	CSAPASDTQYF	TGCAGTGCGCCCGCTTCAGATACGCAGTATTTT
-	15	TRBJ1-2	-	TRBV4-3	CASSQEGRANYGYTF	TGCGCCAGCAGCCAAGAGGGCCGGGCGAACTATGGCTACACCTTC
-	14	TRBJ2-1	few	TRBV7-3	CASSLPGLDNEQFF	TGTGCCAGCAGCTTACCGGGACTTGACAATGAGCAGTTCTTC
-	16	TRBJ1-4	-	TRBV6-2/TRBV6-3	CASSYSRGTTNEKLFF	TGTGCCAGCAGTTACTCGAGAGGGACAACTAATGAAAAACTGTTTTTT
-	12	TRBJ1-2	-	TRBV30	CAWSVGPSGYTF	TGTGCCTGGAGTGTAGGACCTAGTGGCTACACCTTC
-	14	TRBJ2-1	-	TRBV7-2	CASSQHLANNEQFF	TGTGCCAGCAGCCAACATCTAGCGAACAATGAGCAGTTCTTC
-	16	TRBJ2-2	-	TRBV19	CASSISFATPPGELFF	TGTGCCAGTAGTATTTCATTCGCGACACCGCCCGGGGAGCTGTTTTTT
-	15	TRBJ1-1	-	TRBV10-3	CAISDFQRTNTEAFF	TGTGCCATCAGTGACTTCCAACGGACGAACACTGAAGCTTTCTTT
-	13	TRBJ1-4	once	TRBV6-1	CASSDRAQNILFF	TGTGCCAGCAGTGACAGGGCGCAGAACATTTTGTTTTTT
-	14	TRBJ1-5	-	TRBV5-4	CASSLAGYNQPQHF	TGTGCCAGCAGCTTGGCCGGGTACAATCAGCCCCAGCATTTT
-	13	TRBJ1-6	-	TRBV12-3/TRBV12-4	CASMWGPNSPLHF	TGTGCCAGCATGTGGGGCCCTAATTCACCCCTCCACTTT